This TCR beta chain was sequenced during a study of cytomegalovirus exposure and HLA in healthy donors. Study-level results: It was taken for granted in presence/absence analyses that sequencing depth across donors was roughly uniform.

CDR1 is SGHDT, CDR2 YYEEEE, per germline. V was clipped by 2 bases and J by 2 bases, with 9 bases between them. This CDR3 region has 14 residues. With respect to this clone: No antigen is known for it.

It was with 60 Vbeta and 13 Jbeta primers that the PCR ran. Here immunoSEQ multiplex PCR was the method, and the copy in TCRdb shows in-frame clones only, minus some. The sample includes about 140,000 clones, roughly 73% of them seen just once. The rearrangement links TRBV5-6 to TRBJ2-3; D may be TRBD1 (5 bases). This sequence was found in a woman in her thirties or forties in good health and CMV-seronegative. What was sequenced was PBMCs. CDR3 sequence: CASSLRGFTDTQYF. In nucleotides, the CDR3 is TGTGCCAGCAGCTTAAGGGGATTCACAGATACGCAGTATTTT.